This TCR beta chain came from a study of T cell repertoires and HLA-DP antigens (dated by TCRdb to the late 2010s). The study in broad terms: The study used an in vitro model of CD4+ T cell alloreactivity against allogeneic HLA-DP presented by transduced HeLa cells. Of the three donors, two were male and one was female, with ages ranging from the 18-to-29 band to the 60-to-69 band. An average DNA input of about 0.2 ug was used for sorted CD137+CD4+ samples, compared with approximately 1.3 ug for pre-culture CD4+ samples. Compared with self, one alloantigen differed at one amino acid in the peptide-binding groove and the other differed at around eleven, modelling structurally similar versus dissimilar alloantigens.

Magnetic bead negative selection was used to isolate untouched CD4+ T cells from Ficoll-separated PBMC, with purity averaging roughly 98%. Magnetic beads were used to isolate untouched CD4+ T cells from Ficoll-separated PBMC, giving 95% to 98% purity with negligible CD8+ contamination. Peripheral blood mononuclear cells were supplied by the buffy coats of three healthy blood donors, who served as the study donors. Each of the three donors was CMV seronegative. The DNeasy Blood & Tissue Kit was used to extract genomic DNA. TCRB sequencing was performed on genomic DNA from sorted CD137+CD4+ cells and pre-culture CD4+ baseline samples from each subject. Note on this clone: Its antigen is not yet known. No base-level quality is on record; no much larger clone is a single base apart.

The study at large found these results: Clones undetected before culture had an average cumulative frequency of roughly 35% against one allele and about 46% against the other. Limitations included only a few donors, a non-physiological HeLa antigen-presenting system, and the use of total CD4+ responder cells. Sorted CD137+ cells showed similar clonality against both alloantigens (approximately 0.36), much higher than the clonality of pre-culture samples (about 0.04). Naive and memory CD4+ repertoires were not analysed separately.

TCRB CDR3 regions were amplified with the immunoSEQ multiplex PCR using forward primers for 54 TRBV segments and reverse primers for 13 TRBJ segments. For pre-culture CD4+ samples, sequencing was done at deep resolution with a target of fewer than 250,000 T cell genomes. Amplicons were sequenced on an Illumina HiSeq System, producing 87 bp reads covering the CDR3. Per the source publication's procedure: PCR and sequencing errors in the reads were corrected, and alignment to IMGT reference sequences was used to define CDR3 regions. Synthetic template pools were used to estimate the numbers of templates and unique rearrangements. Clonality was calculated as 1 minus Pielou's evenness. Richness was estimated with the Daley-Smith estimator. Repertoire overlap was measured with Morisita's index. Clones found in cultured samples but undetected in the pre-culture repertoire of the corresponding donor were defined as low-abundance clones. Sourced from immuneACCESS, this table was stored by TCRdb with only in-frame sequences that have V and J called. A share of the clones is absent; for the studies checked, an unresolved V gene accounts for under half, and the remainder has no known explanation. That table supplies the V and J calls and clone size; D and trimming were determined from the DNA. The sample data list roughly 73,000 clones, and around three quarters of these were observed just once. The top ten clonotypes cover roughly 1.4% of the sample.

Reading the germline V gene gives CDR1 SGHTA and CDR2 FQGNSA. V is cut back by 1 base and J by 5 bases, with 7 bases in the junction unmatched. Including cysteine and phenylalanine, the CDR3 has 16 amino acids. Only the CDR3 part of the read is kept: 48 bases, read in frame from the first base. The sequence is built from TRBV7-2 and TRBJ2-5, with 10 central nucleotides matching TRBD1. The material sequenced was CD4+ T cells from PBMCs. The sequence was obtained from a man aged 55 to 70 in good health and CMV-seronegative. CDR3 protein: CASSLGGQGFIETQYF. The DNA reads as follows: TGTGCCAGCAGCTTAGGGGGACAGGGGTTTATTGAGACCCAGTACTTC.